The sequence of this T cell receptor (beta chain) was determined in a study of T cell responses to AZD1222 COVID-19 vaccine. Study at large: Second-dose intervals of approximately 4 or approximately 12 weeks were pooled. Study-wide findings and caveats: Two AZD1222 administrations were followed by greater Spike-specific TCR breadth and depth.

Only in-frame clones appear in the TCRdb table, and some are missing; sequencing was by immunoSEQ multiplex PCR. Of some 150,000 clones in the sample, 88% were seen once. This clone appeared a single time. The antigen is unknown. The TCR originated in an adult in good health. The sequenced sample was peripheral blood, obtained on day 0 of AZD1222 vaccination.

In DNA form, the CDR3 reads TGTGCCAGCAGGGCCGGGACAGGGAATTCACCCCTCCACTTT. This codes for CASRAGTGNSPLHF. The genes are TRBV7-9 and TRBJ1-6; 9 nucleotides align to TRBD1. Germline V CDR1 and CDR2: SEHNR, FQNEAQ (reference sequence). This CDR3 has 14 amino acids. With V trimmed by 6 bases and J by 7 bases, 4 bases remained unmatched. The variable domain in full, completed from reference TRBV7-9 and TRBJ1-6, reads DTGVSQNPRHKITKRGQNVTFRCDPISEHNRLYWYRQTLGQGPEFLTYFQNEAQLEKSRLLSDRFSAERPKGSFSTLEIQRTEQGDSAMYLCASRAGTGNSPLHFGNGTRLTVT.